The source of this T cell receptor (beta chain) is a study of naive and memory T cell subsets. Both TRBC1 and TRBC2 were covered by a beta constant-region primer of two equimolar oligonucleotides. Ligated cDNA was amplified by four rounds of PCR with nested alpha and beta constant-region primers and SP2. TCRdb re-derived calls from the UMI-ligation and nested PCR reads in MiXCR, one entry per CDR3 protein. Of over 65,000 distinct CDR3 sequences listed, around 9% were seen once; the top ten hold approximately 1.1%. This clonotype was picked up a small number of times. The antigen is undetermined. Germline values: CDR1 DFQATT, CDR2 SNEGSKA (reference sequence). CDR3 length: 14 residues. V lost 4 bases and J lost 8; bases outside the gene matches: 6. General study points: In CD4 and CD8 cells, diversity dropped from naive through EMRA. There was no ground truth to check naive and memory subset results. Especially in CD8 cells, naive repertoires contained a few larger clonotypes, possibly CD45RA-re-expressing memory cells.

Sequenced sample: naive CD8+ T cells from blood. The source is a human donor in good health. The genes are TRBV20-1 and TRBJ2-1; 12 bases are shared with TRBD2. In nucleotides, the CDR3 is TGCAGTGCTACGACTAGCGGGAGTAACGATGAGCAGTTCTTC. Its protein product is CSATTSGSNDEQFF.